These 30 T cell receptor beta chains originate from one sample sequenced in a study of T-cell memory formation after mild COVID-19. MiXCR, applied by TCRdb to the 5' RACE reads, yields one record per CDR3 protein. The profile covers roughly 130,000 distinct CDR3 sequences, with more than 15% appearing a single time and more than 11% taken by the ten largest. Sample: PBMCs or a T cell subset sorted from them (not recorded which). The source is an adult woman who had mild COVID-19 (a few samples of this study predate the infection). Cell type and time point are not known.

The J gene is TRBJ2-1, the V gene TRBV12-3 or TRBV12-4, with D tentatively TRBD2 (6 bases). The length of the CDR3 is 15 residues. The germline V and J ends were trimmed by 1 base and 6 bases, with 13 bases remaining between them. The CDR3 DNA follows: TGTGCCAGCAGTTTAGTGGTCGGGAGCAGCAATGAGCAGTTCTTC. It translates to CASSLVVGSSNEQFF.

The chain is built from TRBV12-3 or TRBV12-4 and TRBJ2-3; 8 nucleotides match TRBD2. The junction had 3 bases not matched to a gene; V was cut back by 2 bases and J by 2 bases. The CDR3 covers 15 residues. The CDR3 region is CASSLSRGATDTQYF. The CDR3 DNA reads TGTGCCAGCAGTTTATCGCGGGGGGCCACAGATACGCAGTATTTT.

This clonotype was seen a few times. The chain joins TRBV6-5 to TRBJ1-2; TRBD1 aligns across 7 bases. The CDR3 extends over 13 amino acids. Losses at the gene ends were 6 bases for V and 4 bases for J; bases not matched to a gene: 5. Per germline, CDR1 MNHEY and CDR2 SVGAGI. In DNA form, the CDR3 reads TGTGCCAGCAGAGAGACAGGGACCTATGGCTACACCTTC. Translating gives CASRETGTYGYTF.

This clonotype was detected a few times. V and J are TRBV9 and TRBJ2-5; D remains unclear. Germline lookup yields CDR1 SGDLS and CDR2 YYNGEE. The ends were cut back, 4 bases at V and 2 bases at J, with 9 bases in the middle. The CDR3 totals 13 residues. CDR3 loop: CASSSHPQETQYF. Here the CDR3 DNA reads TGTGCCAGCAGCTCGCACCCTCAAGAGACCCAGTACTTC.

The chain couples TRBV2 to TRBJ2-3; D not resolved. Germline lookup yields CDR1 SNHLY and CDR2 FYNNEI. CDR3 length: 15 residues. Trimming cost V 7 bases and J 1 base, with 15 bases left between them. The CDR3 coding sequence is TGTGCCAGCATCCTGGGTCCCTTAGGCACAGATACGCAGTATTTT. Translating it yields CASILGPLGTDTQYF.

The chain combines TRBV24-1 with TRBJ2-1; 7 nucleotides align to TRBD1. The V gene end was trimmed by 9 bases and the J gene end by 4 bases; junction bases not matched to a gene: 5. Germline CDR1 KGHDR, CDR2 SFDVKD. The CDR3 length is 13 residues. The chain's CDR3 is CATGETGYNEQFF. CDR3 sequence (DNA): TGTGCCACCGGGGAGACAGGGTACAATGAGCAGTTCTTC.

This chain links TRBV6-2 or TRBV6-3 with TRBJ2-1; D call uncertain. Germline V lookup: CDR1 MNHEY, CDR2 SVGEGT. The CDR3 has 15 amino acids. V lost 0 bases, J lost 4 bases, and 10 bases lay in between. The CDR3 loop reads CASSYSNGIYNEQFF. The CDR3 DNA follows: TGTGCCAGCAGTTACTCGAATGGGATTTACAATGAGCAGTTCTTC.

A few counts support this clonotype. This sequence joins TRBV20-1 and TRBJ2-5; D is perhaps TRBD2 (6 bases). CDR3 size: 15 residues. The V gene lost 0 bases and the J gene lost 2 bases, with 13 bases spanning the gap. Germline values: CDR1 DFQATT, CDR2 SNEGSKA (reference sequence). CDR3 bases: TGCAGTGCTAGAGATCGAGTACTAGCACAAGAGACCCAGTACTTC. Translation: CSARDRVLAQETQYF.

Only a few counts were recorded for this clonotype. The chain joins TRBV2 to TRBJ2-1; 10 nucleotides match TRBD1. The CDR3 is 17 residues long. Germline lookup yields CDR1 SNHLY and CDR2 FYNNEI. V was pared by 0 bases and J by 9 bases, with 11 bases of the junction left unmatched. CDR3 residues: CASSEALGGQGLIEQFF. The CDR3 DNA is TGTGCCAGCAGTGAAGCGCTTGGGGGACAGGGGCTTATTGAGCAGTTCTTC.

The chain joins TRBV4-1 to TRBJ2-5; 8 bases align to TRBD2. CDR1 and CDR2 (germline): MGHRA, YSYEKL. This CDR3 spans 14 amino acids. Trimming at V came to 2 bases and at J to 4 bases, leaving 3 bases not matched to a gene. This CDR3 is CASSQTAGGETQYF. DNA of the CDR3: TGCGCCAGCAGCCAAACGGCGGGGGGAGAGACCCAGTACTTC.

V gene TRBV5-1 combines with J gene TRBJ1-1, with D uncertain. There are 15 residues in the CDR3. The V and J ends lost 0 bases and 0 bases respectively, with 9 bases between them. Germline V gives CDR1 SGHRS, CDR2 YFSETQ. The CDR3 loop reads CASSLVGGLNTEAFF. DNA of the CDR3: TGCGCCAGCAGCTTGGTGGGAGGTCTGAACACTGAAGCTTTCTTT. The full variable domain, rest sourced from reference TRBV5-1 and TRBJ1-1, is KAGVTQTPRYLIKTRGQQVTLSCSPISGHRSVSWYQQTPGQGLQFLFEYFSETQRNKGNFPGRFSGRQFSNSRSEMNVSTLELGDSALYLCASSLVGGLNTEAFFGQGTRLTVV.

This clonotype was counted between two and nine times. The chain uses TRBV5-1 and TRBJ1-6; D not certain. The germline V gene has CDR1 SGHRS and CDR2 YFSETQ. Trimming removed 0 bases at V and 7 bases at J, with 14 bases between. The CDR3 is 16 amino acids. The CDR3 DNA follows: TGCGCCAGCAGCTTGGGCAGAGGCCCTATCAATTCACCCCTCCACTTT. It yields the protein CASSLGRGPINSPLHF.

This clonotype has more than one count but fewer than ten. The CDR3 sequence: CSARDGKEHLSNEQFF. CDR3 bases: TGCAGTGCTAGAGATGGCAAGGAACATCTTTCCAATGAGCAGTTCTTC. The chain carries TRBV20-1 and TRBJ2-1, with D unclear. The V and J ends lost 0 bases and 6 bases respectively, with 18 bases between them. Germline CDR1 is DFQATT and CDR2 is SNEGSKA (reference sequence). The CDR3 is 16 amino acids.

The table lists this clonotype with a few counts. The V and J genes are TRBV5-1 and TRBJ2-6; D is uncertain. The CDR3 contains 17 residues. V was clipped by 4 bases and J by 6 bases, with 20 bases between them. Germline V lookup: CDR1 SGHRS, CDR2 YFSETQ. The CDR3 sequence: CASSARVTDWKANVLTF. The DNA of the CDR3 is TGCGCCAGCAGCGCCCGGGTCACCGATTGGAAGGCCAACGTCCTGACTTTC. The full variable domain, in which reference TRBV5-1 and TRBJ2-6 provide the parts outside the CDR3, is KAGVTQTPRYLIKTRGQQVTLSCSPISGHRSVSWYQQTPGQGLQFLFEYFSETQRNKGNFPGRFSGRQFSNSRSEMNVSTLELGDSALYLCASSARVTDWKANVLTFGAGSRLTVL.

This clonotype was picked up a small number of times. The chain joins TRBV12-3 or TRBV12-4 to TRBJ2-3; 11 bases are a match to TRBD2. The CDR3 loop spans 17 amino acids. V lost 5 bases to trimming and J lost 5 bases; unmatched junction nucleotides: 12. This CDR3 is CASSELRLAGSVDTQYF. In nucleotides, the CDR3 is TGTGCCAGCAGTGAGCTTAGACTAGCGGGAAGCGTAGATACGCAGTATTTT.

This rearrangement joins TRBV21-1 to TRBJ1-1. TRBV21-1 is deemed a pseudogene. The CDR3 is made up of 13 amino acids. The CDR3 loop is CASSGRLNTEAFF. The CDR3 DNA follows: TGTGCCAGCAGCGGTCGGTTGAACACTGAAGCTTTCTTT.

This clonotype has only a few counts. Compared with germline, one end of the junction differs, possibly owing to a read error. The rearrangement joins TRBV7-7 to TRBJ1-4; D remains ambiguous. The germline CDR1 and CDR2 sequences are SSHAT and FNYEAQ (reference sequence). The CDR3 loop spans 15 amino acids. Here the CDR3 DNA reads TGTGCTAGCAGCCCCGGAGCTACAACTAATGAAAAACTGTTTTTT. Translation: CASSPGATTNEKLFF. The whole variable domain, filled in from reference TRBV7-7 and TRBJ1-4, reads GAGVSQSPRYKVTKRGQDVTLRCDPISSHATLYWYQQALGQGPEFLTYFNYEAQPDKSGLPSDRFSAERPEGSISTLTIQRTEQRDSAMYRCASSPGATTNEKLFFGSGTQLSVL.

The gene calls are TRBV5-5 and TRBJ1-4; no firm D call. Trimming took 0 bases from V and 7 from J, leaving 7 bases between them. Germline V gives CDR1 SGHKS, CDR2 YYEKEE (reference sequence). This CDR3 comprises 13 residues. The CDR3 reads CASSLAQGEKLFF. CDR3 DNA: TGTGCCAGCAGCTTGGCCCAAGGTGAAAAACTGTTTTTT.

The DNA for the CDR3 is TGTGCCACCAGTGATTCTGTAGGCCGGCAGTATTTT. Its protein product is CATSDSVGRQYF. V usage is TRBV24-1 and J usage is TRBJ2-3; D remains unclear. The CDR3 loop spans 12 amino acids. Germline loops: CDR1 KGHDR, CDR2 SFDVKD. V was pared by 2 bases and J by 11 bases, with 10 bases between.

This clonotype has more than one count but fewer than ten. The rearrangement links TRBV6-1 to TRBJ1-4, with unresolved D. Germline values: CDR1 MNHNS, CDR2 SASEGT. With 0 bases removed from V and 8 bases from J, the gap between germline ends came to 16 bases. CDR3 length: 16 amino acids. CDR3 region: CASSEASPGLGEKLFF. The CDR3 bases are TGTGCCAGCAGTGAAGCATCTCCGGGTCTTGGAGAAAAACTGTTTTTT.

The chain links TRBV25-1 to TRBJ2-7; 7 nucleotides align to TRBD1. There are 14 residues in the CDR3. Germline assignment: CDR1 MGHDK and CDR2 SYGVNS. With 3 bases clipped from V and 7 bases from J, the junction kept 9 bases outside the gene matches. The CDR3 is CASSDWDRPVEQYF. For the CDR3, the DNA is TGTGCCAGCAGTGACTGGGACAGACCCGTTGAGCAGTACTTC.

This clonotype was found a few times. The chain employs TRBV7-6 and TRBJ2-7, with D perhaps TRBD1 or TRBD2 (5 bases each). V was pared by 4 bases and J by 2 bases, with 12 bases between. This CDR3 spans 14 amino acids. Germline assignment: CDR1 SGHVS and CDR2 FNYEAQ. The CDR3 spells CASSSNTGPYEQYF. The CDR3 DNA follows: TGTGCCAGCAGCTCAAACACGGGACCCTACGAGCAGTACTTC.

The CDR3 bases are TGTGCCAGCAGTTACTCGCAGGGCTCCTACGAGCAGTACTTC. It specifies CASSYSQGSYEQYF. This chain connects TRBV6-6 to TRBJ2-7, with D possibly matching TRBD1 (5 bases). The germline V gene encodes CDR1 MNHNY and CDR2 SVGAGI (reference sequence). The CDR3 sequence is 14 residues long. Trimming cost V 0 bases and J 0 bases, with 6 bases left between them.

The V and J genes are TRBV5-1 and TRBJ1-2; 7 positions agree with TRBD1. V was clipped by 3 bases and J by 8 bases; unmatched bases: 7. The CDR3 runs 13 residues. Germline CDR1 and CDR2: SGHRS and YFSETQ. The chain's CDR3 is CASSWGTADGYTF. The DNA of the CDR3 is TGCGCCAGCAGCTGGGGGACAGCGGACGGCTACACCTTC.

This clonotype was counted only a few times. The chain combines TRBV3-1 with TRBJ2-1; 10 nucleotides align to TRBD2. The germline gives CDR1 LGHDT, CDR2 YNNKEL (reference sequence). With V trimmed by 3 bases and J by 1 base, 3 bases remained unmatched. The CDR3 consists of 16 residues. For the CDR3, the DNA is TGTGCCAGCAGCCATAGAGCGGGGGGGTCCTACAATGAGCAGTTCTTC. Its protein is CASSHRAGGSYNEQFF.

The table lists this clonotype with a few counts. The chain links TRBV24-1 to TRBJ1-2; no clear D. CDR1 and CDR2 from the germline V gene are KGHDR and SFDVKD. CDR3 length: 13 amino acids. V was clipped by 6 bases and J by 2 bases, with 9 bases between them. This chain's CDR3 is CATSITENYGYTF. In DNA form, the CDR3 reads TGTGCCACCAGTATCACGGAAAACTATGGCTACACCTTC.

The chain employs TRBV6-1 and TRBJ2-3, with D hard to call. Trimming removed 3 bases at V and 6 bases at J, with 7 bases between. The germline CDR1 and CDR2 sequences are MNHNS and SASEGT. The CDR3 is 12 residues long. The CDR3 is CASSEASDTQYF. The CDR3 DNA is TGTGCCAGCAGTGAGGCGAGCGATACGCAGTATTTT.

This clonotype was picked up a small number of times. This chain uses TRBV29-1 with TRBJ2-7; TRBD1 aligns across 9 bases. V was pared by 6 bases and J by 3 bases, with 12 bases of the junction left unmatched. Germline CDR1 is SQVTM and CDR2 is ANQGSEA. CDR3 length equals 15 residues. CDR3 sequence reads: CSVGPGTGYYYEQYF. The CDR3, as DNA: TGCAGCGTCGGACCTGGGACAGGGTATTACTACGAGCAGTACTTC.

This chain uses TRBV29-1 with TRBJ2-3; D call uncertain. V lost 5 bases and J 0 bases, leaving 3 bases between the germline ends. Germline CDR1 and CDR2: SQVTM and ANQGSEA. The CDR3 has 11 amino acids. The CDR3 is CSVLSTDTQYF. The CDR3 DNA is TGCAGCGTTCTCAGCACAGATACGCAGTATTTT.

The chain joins TRBV28 to TRBJ2-2; D possibly corresponds to TRBD1 (6 bases). V dropped 6 bases and J dropped 6 bases, with 20 bases sitting between them. CDR3 length: 16 amino acids. Germline V gene sequence: CDR1 MDHEN, CDR2 SYDVKM. CDR3 sequence reads: CASREGQSPIAGELFF. The CDR3 coding sequence is TGTGCCAGCAGAGAGGGACAATCCCCTATCGCCGGGGAGCTGTTTTTT.